Listed here is a single TCR beta chain. Antigen: not known. The V gene end was trimmed by 7 bases and the J gene end by 0 bases; junction bases not matched to a gene: 11. The CDR3 has 17 residues. The germline gives CDR1 SGHDT, CDR2 YYEEEE. These data are taken from a study of cytomegalovirus exposure and HLA in healthy donors. Study conclusions and caveats: High sensitivity and specificity were reportedly achieved when the classifier diagnosed cytomegalovirus status. Previously analyzed data showed that most TCR beta V segments were productive at a frequency of about 87% or about 30%.

This PCR relied on a set of 60 Vbeta primers and 13 Jbeta primers. The repertoire was sequenced with immunoSEQ multiplex PCR; TCRdb's copy has only in-frame clones and lacks some. The sample consists of about 110,000 clones, about 79% of them appearing once. The chain is built from TRBV5-6 and TRBJ2-7; the match to TRBD2 covers 12 bases. The source is a woman younger than 35 in good health and CMV-seropositive. Input material: PBMCs. CDR3: CASQRGQLAGGSYEQYF. The CDR3 DNA follows: TGTGCCAGCCAACGGGGGCAACTAGCGGGAGGCTCCTACGAGCAGTACTTC.